This TCR beta chain is drawn from a study of OX40 agonist ivuxolimab in advanced cancers. Findings of the study overall: Near-lowest levels of clonal expansion characterized partial responders at 0.1-3.0 mg/kg. CD8+ T cells (on average) carried more expanded clones than CD4+ T cells.

In regard to this clone: What it recognizes is unknown.

Assay: immunoSEQ multiplex PCR; the TCRdb copy retains only in-frame clones and omits some. The sample records some 31,000 clones, 65% to 80% being singletons. Germline-derived CDR1 and CDR2 are SQVTM and ANQGSEA. The CDR3 is made up of 12 amino acids. V lost 7 bases and J lost 7; bases outside the gene matches: 7. The sample was CD4+ or CD8+ T cells sorted from blood, taken in a trial of the OX40 agonist ivuxolimab. The chain has TRBV29-1 and TRBJ2-1; 7 bases are shared with TRBD2. This TCR was recovered from an adult with an advanced solid tumor such as melanoma, head and neck, liver or kidney cancer. CDR3 sequence reads: CSGYLSGNEQFF. The DNA of the CDR3 is TGCAGCGGCTACCTTAGCGGGAATGAGCAGTTCTTC.